These 26 T cell receptor beta chains came from one sample sequenced in a study of cytomegalovirus exposure and HLA in healthy donors. Both 60 Vbeta primers and 13 Jbeta primers went into the PCR. Assay used: immunoSEQ multiplex PCR; TCRdb lists only in-frame clones, some missing. Here the sample spans about 200,000 clones, roughly four fifths being singletons. The specimen was PBMCs. The receptors come from a man in his thirties or forties in good health and CMV-seronegative.

The chain joins TRBV28 to TRBJ1-1; D is uncertain. The germline CDR1 and CDR2 sequences are MDHEN and SYDVKM. The germline V and J ends were trimmed by 6 bases and 0 bases, with 11 bases remaining between them. The CDR3 runs to 14 residues. The CDR3 bases are TGTGCCAGCAGACAGACACTTATGAACACTGAAGCTTTCTTT. Amino acid sequence: CASRQTLMNTEAFF.

J is TRBJ1-1 and V is TRBV5-1, with 7 bases fitting TRBD1. Trimming cost V 4 bases and J 0 bases; bases outside gene matches: 6. The CDR3 extends over 15 amino acids. Germline V lookup: CDR1 SGHRS, CDR2 YFSETQ. The CDR3 coding sequence is TGCGCCAGCAGCCTAAGGACAGGCATGAACACTGAAGCTTTCTTT. Protein sequence: CASSLRTGMNTEAFF.

There are a few counts of this clone. The V call is TRBV6-1, the J call TRBJ2-7; 7 nucleotides agree with TRBD1. CDR3 size: 14 residues. Per germline, CDR1 MNHNS and CDR2 SASEGT. The junction had 6 bases not matched to a gene; V was cut back by 3 bases and J by 4 bases. Here the CDR3 DNA reads TGTGCCAGCAGTGAGTCCGGGACAGAGTACGAGCAGTACTTC. It codes for CASSESGTEYEQYF.

The chain uses TRBV27 and TRBJ2-3, with TRBD2 matching over 10 bases. The J segment lost 6 bases and the V segment lost 4 bases, leaving 10 bases of the junction unmatched. Germline V gene data show CDR1 as MNHEY and CDR2 as SMNVEV (reference sequence). CDR3 length equals 16 residues. CDR3 protein: CASSSTIAGGRDTQYF. Written as DNA, the CDR3 is TGTGCCAGCAGTTCTACGATAGCGGGAGGCAGGGATACGCAGTATTTT.

This clone occurred a few times. The chain links TRBV7-6 to TRBJ2-2; TRBD1 matches 8 bases. The CDR3 contains 17 residues. Trimming removed 2 bases from V and 1 base from J; junction bases left unmatched: 6. Germline loops: CDR1 SGHVS, CDR2 FNYEAQ. CDR3 loop: CASSLIWTGRNTGELFF. The CDR3 DNA is TGTGCCAGCAGCTTAATTTGGACAGGGAGGAACACCGGGGAGCTGTTTTTT.

The chain links TRBV7-9 to TRBJ1-1; maybe TRBD1 (6 bases). This CDR3 contains 13 residues. Between the trimmed V and J ends, which lost 5 bases and 6 bases, there was a span of 13 bases. Germline V CDR1 and CDR2: SEHNR, FQNEAQ (reference sequence). In nucleotides, the CDR3 is TGTGCCAGCAGCCCACAGGGAGAGGCTGAAGCTTTCTTT. Translated, it gives CASSPQGEAEAFF.

The CDR3 sequence: CASERHLGETQYF. DNA for the CDR3: TGTGCTTCGGAGAGGCACCTCGGGGAGACCCAGTACTTC. This chain connects TRBV2 to TRBJ2-5; D not resolved. Germline V gives CDR1 SNHLY, CDR2 FYNNEI. The length of the CDR3 is 13 residues.

This clone turned up a few times. The J gene is TRBJ2-3, the V gene TRBV27; 9 bases fit TRBD2. V lost 7 bases, J lost 0 bases, and 5 bases stayed unmatched. The CDR3 totals 15 residues. Per germline, CDR1 MNHEY and CDR2 SMNVEV (reference sequence). In DNA, the CDR3 is TGTGCCAGCACCCTTAGCGGGAGAAGCACAGATACGCAGTATTTT. Translated, it gives CASTLSGRSTDTQYF.

V is TRBV7-3 and J is TRBJ1-5, with D possibly being TRBD1 (6 bases). The ends were cut back, 4 bases at V and 0 bases at J, with 13 bases in the middle. The CDR3 is 16 residues long. CDR1 and CDR2 from the germline V gene are SGHTA and FQGTGA. CDR3 sequence reads: CASSCRQEHSNQPQHF. The CDR3 region has the DNA TGTGCCAGCAGCTGCCGACAGGAACATAGCAATCAGCCCCAGCATTTT.

Concerning this clone itself: Other DNA sequences of this sample code for an identical CDR3. The rearrangement joins TRBV10-2 to TRBJ2-7; the D gene is possibly TRBD1 (6 bases). V was pared by 0 bases and J by 2 bases, with 8 bases between. The CDR3 has 14 amino acids. Germline CDR1 and CDR2: WSHSY and SAAADI. The CDR3 DNA reads TGCGCCAGCAGTGAGTCTTGGGGGCCCTACGAGCAGTACTTC. This encodes CASSESWGPYEQYF.

The chain is built from TRBV6-1 and TRBJ2-7; D unclear. Trimming removed 6 bases at V and 11 bases at J, with 20 bases between. The CDR3 has 13 amino acids. Germline V gene lookup returns CDR1 MNHNS and CDR2 SASEGT. The CDR3 DNA sequence: TGTGCCAGCAGGGATCTTAAGAGAGGATTTAAGTACTTC. This gives the protein CASRDLKRGFKYF.

This clone has a handful of counts. The chain is built from TRBV11-3 and TRBJ2-7; no firm D call. Trimming removed 8 bases at V and 7 bases at J, with 24 bases between. This CDR3 region has 15 residues. Per germline, CDR1 SGHNT and CDR2 YENEEA. CDR3 nucleotide sequence: TGTGCCAGCCTTTCCGCCCTCTTTCTACGGTTAGAGCAGTACTTC. Translated, it gives CASLSALFLRLEQYF.

The V and J genes are TRBV29-1 and TRBJ1-1; maybe TRBD1 (5 bases). Trimming left V 3 bases short and J 2 bases short, with 10 bases between. The CDR3 contains 13 residues. Germline CDR1 and CDR2: SQVTM and ANQGSEA. This chain's CDR3 is CSVEGHLNTEAFF. The DNA for the CDR3 is TGCAGCGTTGAGGGGCATCTAAACACTGAAGCTTTCTTT. The full variable domain, rest sourced from reference TRBV29-1 and TRBJ1-1, is SAVISQKPSRDICQRGTSLTIQCQVDSQVTMMFWYRQQPGQSLTLIATANQGSEATYESGFVIDKFPISRPNLTFSTLTVSNMSPEDSSIYLCSVEGHLNTEAFFGQGTRLTVV.

The chain employs TRBV5-4 and TRBJ1-3, with a possible D match to TRBD1 (6 bases). V was clipped by 0 bases and J by 6 bases, with 7 bases between them. CDR1 and CDR2 (germline): SGHNT, YYREEE (reference sequence). The CDR3 totals 13 residues. This CDR3 reads CASSLAGANTIYF. CDR3 coding DNA: TGTGCCAGCAGCTTGGCAGGGGCAAACACCATATATTTT.

The chain couples TRBV19 to TRBJ1-6, with a possible D match to TRBD1 (6 bases). The CDR3 runs 15 residues. Between the trimmed V and J ends, which lost 6 bases and 2 bases, there was a span of 11 bases. The germline CDR1 and CDR2 sequences are LNHDA and SQIVND (reference sequence). Here the CDR3 DNA reads TGTGCCAGTAGGAACAGGGAGACCTATAATTCACCCCTCCACTTT. Encoded protein: CASRNRETYNSPLHF.

Only a few counts were recorded for this clone. The same CDR3 also results from other DNA sequences found in this sample. The CDR3 sequence: CASSLGGLNEKLFF. CDR3 bases: TGCGCCAGCAGCTTGGGGGGGCTTAATGAAAAACTGTTTTTT. This chain joins TRBV5-1 and TRBJ1-4; maybe TRBD1 (6 bases). This CDR3 region has 14 residues. Per germline, CDR1 SGHRS and CDR2 YFSETQ. Trimming stripped 0 bases from V and 4 bases from J, with 7 bases between.

This clone was counted a few times. The chain carries TRBV5-6 and TRBJ2-3, with a tentative D call TRBD2 (6 bases). The CDR3 contains 14 residues. Germline V gene lookup returns CDR1 SGHDT and CDR2 YYEEEE. Deletions cut 0 bases from V and 3 bases from J, with 8 bases between. In DNA, the CDR3 is TGTGCCAGCAGCTTGGAAGGGAGGACAGATACGCAGTATTTT. This codes for CASSLEGRTDTQYF.

In this sample, this clone turned up a few times. J is TRBJ1-1 and V is TRBV5-1, with 12 bases that match TRBD1. The germline V gene encodes CDR1 SGHRS and CDR2 YFSETQ. Trimming took 3 bases from V and 0 from J; bases not matched to a gene: 9. The CDR3 is 18 amino acids. CDR3 loop: CASSSSGTGGLMNTEAFF. DNA for the CDR3: TGCGCCAGCAGCTCCTCCGGGACAGGGGGCCTCATGAACACTGAAGCTTTCTTT.

V gene TRBV25-1 combines with J gene TRBJ2-7; 8 nucleotides line up with TRBD2. The V gene end was trimmed by 4 bases and the J gene end by 2 bases; junction bases not matched to a gene: 13. Germline assignment: CDR1 MGHDK and CDR2 SYGVNS. The CDR3 covers 17 residues. The CDR3 DNA reads as TGTGCCAGCAGTGGTCTTACTACTAGCGGCCCTACCTACGAGCAGTACTTC. Translated, it gives CASSGLTTSGPTYEQYF.

The J gene is TRBJ2-7, the V gene TRBV29-1; 8 bases are a match to TRBD1. The germline CDR1 and CDR2 sequences are SQVTM and ANQGSEA. The CDR3 loop spans 14 amino acids. J was trimmed by 3 bases and V by 6 bases; bases with no gene match: 10. CDR3 region: CSVARGTGGYEQYF. In DNA form, the CDR3 reads TGCAGCGTGGCTCGGGGAACAGGGGGCTACGAGCAGTACTTC.

The chain has TRBV29-1 and TRBJ2-1; 9 bases fit TRBD2. The V gene's germline CDR1 is SQVTM and CDR2 ANQGSEA. This CDR3 has 13 amino acids. V lost 6 bases, J lost 6 bases, and 6 bases stayed unmatched. The CDR3 reads CSVIAGERNEQFF. The CDR3 DNA reads as TGCAGCGTAATAGCGGGAGAGCGCAATGAGCAGTTCTTC.

V is TRBV5-1 and J is TRBJ1-1, with TRBD1 as a possible D gene (6 bases). The CDR3 is 15 amino acids. Germline CDR1 and CDR2: SGHRS and YFSETQ. Between the trimmed V and J ends, which lost 4 bases and 4 bases, there was a span of 17 bases. CDR3 DNA: TGCGCCAGCAGCCCCCTACAGGGAGGGATCACTGAAGCTTTCTTT. Translated, it gives CASSPLQGGITEAFF.

This clone has only a few counts. This chain connects TRBV7-6 to TRBJ1-1, with D possibly being TRBD1 (6 bases). This CDR3 comprises 14 residues. Trimming left V 1 base short and J 4 bases short, with 10 bases between. Per germline, CDR1 SGHVS and CDR2 FNYEAQ. This chain's CDR3 is CASSLGQVATEAFF. In DNA, the CDR3 is TGTGCCAGCAGCTTAGGACAGGTGGCCACTGAAGCTTTCTTT. Full variable domain (missing parts from reference TRBV7-6 and TRBJ1-1): GAGVSQSPRYKVTKRGQDVALRCDPISGHVSLYWYRQALGQGPEFLTYFNYEAQQDKSGLPNDRFSAERPEGSISTLTIQRTEQRDSAMYRCASSLGQVATEAFFGQGTRLTVV.

The chain has TRBV19 and TRBJ1-5, with D maybe TRBD1 (5 bases). The CDR3 totals 13 residues. V was pared by 6 bases and J by 2 bases, with 8 bases between. Germline lookup yields CDR1 LNHDA and CDR2 SQIVND (reference sequence). CDR3 loop: CASRDTRNQPQHF. The CDR3 DNA follows: TGTGCCAGTAGGGACACCCGCAATCAGCCCCAGCATTTT.

The rearrangement uses TRBV6-5 and TRBJ2-7, with D perhaps TRBD2 (5 bases). The CDR3 is made up of 15 amino acids. V was trimmed by 10 bases and J by 5 bases, leaving 24 bases between them. CDR1 is MNHEY, CDR2 SVGAGI, per germline. The CDR3 spells CATRGSLPASHEQYF. CDR3 coding DNA: TGTGCCACCAGAGGGTCCTTACCGGCTAGCCACGAGCAGTACTTC.

This clone was found once. The gene calls are TRBV14 and TRBJ2-7; 7 bases agree with TRBD2. The junction had 11 bases not matched to a gene; V was cut back by 4 bases and J by 2 bases. Germline values: CDR1 SGHDN, CDR2 FVKESK. This CDR3 spans 16 amino acids. The CDR3 protein is CASSLLGPSGAYEQYF. For the CDR3, the DNA is TGTGCCAGCAGCCTCCTAGGGCCAAGCGGGGCCTACGAGCAGTACTTC. Full variable domain (remainder filled in from reference TRBV14 and TRBJ2-7): EAGVTQFPSHSVIEKGQTVTLRCDPISGHDNLYWYRRVMGKEIKFLLHFVKESKQDESGMPNNRFLAERTGGTYSTLKVQPAELEDSGVYFCASSLLGPSGAYEQYFGPGTRLTVT.